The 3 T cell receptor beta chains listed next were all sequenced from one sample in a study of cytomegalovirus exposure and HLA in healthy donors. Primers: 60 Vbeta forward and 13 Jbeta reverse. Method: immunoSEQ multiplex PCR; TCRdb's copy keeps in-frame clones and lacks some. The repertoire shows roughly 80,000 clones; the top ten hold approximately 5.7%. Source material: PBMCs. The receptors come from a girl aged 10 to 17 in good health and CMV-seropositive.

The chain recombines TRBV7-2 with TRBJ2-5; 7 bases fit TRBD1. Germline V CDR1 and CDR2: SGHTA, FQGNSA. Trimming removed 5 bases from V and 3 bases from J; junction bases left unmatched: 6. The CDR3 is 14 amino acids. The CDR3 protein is CASSPKGAKETQYF. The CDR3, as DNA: TGTGCCAGCAGCCCGAAGGGGGCAAAAGAGACCCAGTACTTC.

Here the CDR3 reads CASSRDRRETQYF. In nucleotides, the CDR3 is TGCGCCAGCAGCCGGGACAGGAGAGAGACCCAGTACTTC. This sequence joins TRBV4-3 and TRBJ2-5, with 8 bases fitting TRBD1. Germline V gene lookup returns CDR1 LGHNA and CDR2 YSLEER. This CDR3 is 13 amino acids long. V dropped 4 bases and J dropped 4; count of bases not matched to a gene: 2.

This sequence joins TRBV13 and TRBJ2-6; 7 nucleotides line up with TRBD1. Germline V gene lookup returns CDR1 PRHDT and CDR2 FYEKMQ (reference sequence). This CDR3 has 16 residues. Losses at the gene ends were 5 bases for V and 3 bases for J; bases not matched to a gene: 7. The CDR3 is CASSPLTGFGANVLTF. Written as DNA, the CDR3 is TGTGCCAGCAGCCCCCTGACAGGGTTTGGGGCCAACGTCCTGACTTTC.